This T cell receptor beta chain was identified during a study of blood T cells in healthy people across ages. The second PCR ran about 6 to 11 cycles with a sample-barcoded 5' primer and J-beta primers. Each CDR3 protein is one row after TCRdb ran MiXCR on the 5' RACE reads. The sample lists about 750,000 distinct CDR3 sequences, about 55% occurring once. Input material: blood. This receptor was identified in an elderly man in good health.

CDR3 sequence reads: CASSGDSANSPLHF. CDR3 coding DNA: TGTGCCAGCAGTGGGGACAGTGCGAATTCACCCCTCCACTTT. The J gene is TRBJ1-6, the V gene TRBV2; 7 nucleotides match TRBD1. Germline V gene data show CDR1 as SNHLY and CDR2 as FYNNEI. This CDR3 comprises 14 residues. V shed 4 bases, J shed 7 bases, and the junction held 4 bases outside the gene matches.